Each of the 23 T cell receptor beta chains below was sequenced from the same sample in a study of cytotoxic CD8 clonotypes in ibrutinib-treated CLL. The table came from immunoSEQ multiplex PCR; TCRdb's copy has only in-frame clones and leaves some out. The sample yields 150,000 to 250,000 clones, around three quarters seen once. The sequencing here drew on PBMCs, taken after 24 months of ibrutinib treatment. The receptors derive from a human donor with chronic lymphocytic leukemia.

V is TRBV20-1 and J is TRBJ2-1; D perhaps matches TRBD2 (5 bases). CDR1 is DFQATT, CDR2 SNEGSKA, per germline (reference sequence). V dropped 2 bases and J dropped 9 bases, with 8 bases sitting between them. The CDR3 is 11 amino acids. The chain's CDR3 is CSARRGVEQFF. CDR3 nucleotides: TGCAGTGCTAGACGGGGAGTTGAGCAGTTCTTC.

The chain links TRBV4-2 to TRBJ2-7; D is unresolved. The germline V and J ends were trimmed by 3 bases and 0 bases, with 9 bases remaining between them. Germline V gives CDR1 LGHNA, CDR2 YNFKEQ. This CDR3 has 14 residues. In DNA form, the CDR3 reads TGTGCCAGCAGCCAGGCAGGTTTCTCCTACGAGCAGTACTTC. It specifies CASSQAGFSYEQYF.

This clone was picked up a small number of times. The J gene is TRBJ2-2, the V gene TRBV27; D is undetermined. Germline loops: CDR1 MNHEY, CDR2 SMNVEV (reference sequence). The CDR3 runs 15 residues. V lost 2 bases and J lost 2, with 9 bases in between. The CDR3 region has the DNA TGTGCCAGCAGTTTAATGCAGATTAACACCGGGGAGCTGTTTTTT. This codes for CASSLMQINTGELFF.

The DNA for the CDR3 is TGCGCCAGCAGCCTGGACAGGGTGGGTTCGCAAGAGACCCAGTACTTC. Its protein product is CASSLDRVGSQETQYF. This chain joins TRBV5-1 and TRBJ2-5; 8 bases line up with TRBD1. The CDR3 is made up of 16 amino acids. Unmatched junction bases numbered 10, after V lost 4 bases and J lost 2 bases. Germline loops: CDR1 SGHRS, CDR2 YFSETQ.

V usage is TRBV10-2 and J usage is TRBJ1-1; D not certain. Germline V lookup: CDR1 WSHSY, CDR2 SAAADI. Trimming shortened V by 2 bases and J by 1 base, and 2 bases separated the two germline ends. The CDR3 spans 12 residues. The CDR3: CASSEGNTEAFF. CDR3 nucleotides: TGCGCCAGCAGTGAGGGGAACACTGAAGCTTTCTTT.

The chain couples TRBV28 to TRBJ1-2; D uncertain. V was shortened by 6 bases and J by 2 bases, with 4 bases between the two germline ends. Germline-derived CDR1 and CDR2 are MDHEN and SYDVKM. This CDR3 is built from 11 residues. The CDR3 coding sequence is TGTGCCAGCAGCATAAACTATGGCTACACCTTC. Its translation is CASSINYGYTF.

The chain carries TRBV9 and TRBJ1-1, with 9 bases identical to TRBD1. This CDR3 is built from 15 residues. CDR1 SGDLS and CDR2 YYNGEE come from the germline V gene. V was clipped by 4 bases and J by 3 bases; unmatched bases: 7. CDR3 amino acids: CASSPTGGLYTEAFF. CDR3 nucleotides: TGTGCCAGCAGCCCCACAGGGGGCTTGTACACTGAAGCTTTCTTT.

V gene TRBV7-9 combines with J gene TRBJ2-5; D is perhaps TRBD1 or TRBD2 (5 bases each). This CDR3 spans 17 amino acids. V was cut by 5 bases and J by 5 bases, with 24 bases left in between. The germline V gene encodes CDR1 SEHNR and CDR2 FQNEAQ (reference sequence). The CDR3 sequence: CASSPGPRYRQIETQYF. CDR3 DNA: TGTGCCAGCAGCCCGGGGCCCCGCTATCGACAGATCGAGACCCAGTACTTC.

This chain links TRBV28 with TRBJ2-7; D is ambiguous. CDR1 is MDHEN, CDR2 SYDVKM, per germline. Deletions cut 4 bases from V and 0 bases from J, with 10 bases between. The CDR3 is 14 residues long. The CDR3 is CASSSRHYSYEQYF. Written as DNA, the CDR3 is TGTGCCAGCAGTTCGCGACATTACTCCTACGAGCAGTACTTC.

The rearrangement links TRBV5-1 to TRBJ2-1; 9 nucleotides line up with TRBD1. The CDR3 loop spans 16 amino acids. Per the germline V gene, CDR1 is SGHRS and CDR2 is YFSETQ. After removal of 4 bases from V and 0 bases from J, the junction contained 5 bases not matched to a gene. In DNA form, the CDR3 reads TGCGCCAGCAGCAGGGACAGGGCGAGCTCCTACAATGAGCAGTTCTTC. Its protein product is CASSRDRASSYNEQFF.

The chain uses TRBV25-1 and TRBJ1-2; D unclear. CDR1 and CDR2 from the germline V gene are MGHDK and SYGVNS. The V end lost 2 bases, the J end lost 4 bases, and 8 bases lay between the germline ends. The CDR3 runs to 13 residues. This chain's CDR3 is CASSEAATYGYTF. DNA for the CDR3: TGTGCCAGCAGTGAAGCAGCGACCTATGGCTACACCTTC.

This chain uses TRBV6-5 with TRBJ2-1; 7 bases are a match to TRBD2. CDR3 length: 13 residues. The germline gives CDR1 MNHEY, CDR2 SVGAGI. The trim removed 5 bases at V and 9 bases at J, leaving 7 bases unmatched. CDR3 DNA sequence: TGTGCCAGCAGTGGCGGGAGATTTAGTGAGCAGTTCTTC. Protein: CASSGGRFSEQFF.

This clone appeared a single time. This CDR3 is also generated by other DNA sequences in the sample. The chain recombines TRBV6-1 with TRBJ2-3; 10 bases fit TRBD1. Germline V gives CDR1 MNHNS, CDR2 SASEGT. With 6 bases clipped from V and 2 bases from J, the junction kept 2 bases outside the gene matches. The CDR3 is 14 residues long. This CDR3 is CASSDRGPTDTQYF. The CDR3, as DNA: TGTGCCAGCAGCGACAGGGGGCCCACAGATACGCAGTATTTT.

The CDR3 sequence is CASSLYREGETQYF. DNA of the CDR3: TGTGCCAGCAGCCTCTACAGGGAGGGAGAGACCCAGTACTTC. The genes are TRBV7-9 and TRBJ2-5, with a weak D call TRBD2 (7 bases). V was clipped by 5 bases and J by 4 bases, with 14 bases between them. Germline-derived CDR1 and CDR2 are SEHNR and FQNEAQ (reference sequence). CDR3 length: 14 amino acids.

CDR3 protein: CATSRATGHRYEQYF. DNA for the CDR3: TGTGCCACCAGCAGAGCCACGGGACATCGGTACGAGCAGTACTTC. The chain joins TRBV15 to TRBJ2-7; weak D call: TRBD1 (6 bases). This CDR3 spans 15 amino acids. The V end was cut by 1 base, the J end by 4 bases, with 14 bases between. Germline V gene lookup returns CDR1 LNHNV and CDR2 YYDKDF (reference sequence).

The V gene is TRBV18, the J gene TRBJ1-5; TRBD1 matches 8 bases. The CDR3 contains 19 residues. Germline V gene sequence: CDR1 KGHSH, CDR2 LQKENI. V was pared by 3 bases and J by 3 bases, with 16 bases of the junction left unmatched. The CDR3 nucleotides read TGTGCCAGCTCACCCATTAGAACCCAGGGGGCCAAGGCCAATCAGCCCCAGCATTTT. Protein: CASSPIRTQGAKANQPQHF. The full variable domain, its missing parts supplied by reference TRBV18 and TRBJ1-5, is NAGVMQNPRHLVRRRGQEARLRCSPMKGHSHVYWYRQLPEEGLKFMVYLQKENIIDESGMPKERFSAEFPKEGPSILRIQQVVRGDSAAYFCASSPIRTQGAKANQPQHFGDGTRLSIL.

This clone was observed a few times. This chain joins TRBV27 and TRBJ2-7; 7 bases agree with TRBD2. This CDR3 spans 13 amino acids. The germline CDR1 and CDR2 sequences are MNHEY and SMNVEV (reference sequence). After removal of 7 bases from V and 2 bases from J, the junction contained 5 bases not matched to a gene. The DNA for the CDR3 is TGTGCCAGCACGGGGGGAACCGCCTACGAGCAGTACTTC. This translates into CASTGGTAYEQYF.

The chain combines TRBV6-5 with TRBJ1-2; no definite D call. Germline CDR1 and CDR2: MNHEY and SVGAGI. This CDR3 comprises 15 residues. Between the trimmed V and J ends, which lost 3 bases and 0 bases, there was a span of 11 bases. CDR3 nucleotides: TGTGCCAGCAGTTATGGGATCGGGACTAACTATGGCTACACCTTC. Residues: CASSYGIGTNYGYTF.

The V call is TRBV4-1, the J call TRBJ2-1; 13 nucleotides agree with TRBD2. This CDR3 region has 18 residues. Germline V gives CDR1 MGHRA, CDR2 YSYEKL. J gave up 4 bases and V 0 bases, and 6 bases lay outside the gene matches. The CDR3 sequence is CASSQDGTSGTFYNEQFF. As DNA, the CDR3 is TGCGCCAGCAGCCAAGATGGGACTAGCGGGACCTTTTACAATGAGCAGTTCTTC.

V usage is TRBV27 and J usage is TRBJ1-2, with D possibly TRBD1 on 5 matching bases. Germline CDR1 and CDR2: MNHEY and SMNVEV (reference sequence). The CDR3 runs to 14 residues. V was shortened by 8 bases and J by 0 bases, with 13 bases between the two germline ends. The DNA for the CDR3 is TGTGCCAGCGCCCTTGGGGCCCCTAACTATGGCTACACCTTC. Protein sequence: CASALGAPNYGYTF.

V usage is TRBV10-3 and J usage is TRBJ2-7, with D possibly TRBD1 on 5 matching bases. Between the trimmed V and J ends, which lost 6 bases and 2 bases, there was a span of 17 bases. The CDR3 is 15 residues long. Germline CDR1 is ENHRY and CDR2 is SYGVKD. The CDR3 nucleotides are TGTGCCATCAGACCCTCGGGCCAGGGTACCTACGAGCAGTACTTC. This codes for CAIRPSGQGTYEQYF.

This chain joins TRBV9 and TRBJ1-4, with D maybe TRBD1 (5 bases). CDR3 length: 17 amino acids. From germline, CDR1 is SGDLS and CDR2 YYNGEE. V lost 0 bases, J lost 8 bases, and 20 bases lay in between. Written as DNA, the CDR3 is TGTGCCAGCAGCGTAGGGGGACCCCAGGGCGGAAGGGAAAAACTGTTTTTT. Translated, it gives CASSVGGPQGGREKLFF.

The sample holds a few counts of this clone. V is TRBV7-7 and J is TRBJ1-3, with 7 nucleotides matching TRBD1. Germline V gene sequence: CDR1 SSHAT, CDR2 FNYEAQ (reference sequence). V lost 5 bases to trimming and J lost 0 bases; unmatched junction nucleotides: 4. This CDR3 is built from 15 residues. For the CDR3, the DNA is TGTGCCAGCAGCCCGGGGGACAGCTCTGGAAACACCATATATTTT. Translated: CASSPGDSSGNTIYF.